This passage covers 4 T cell receptor beta chains from one sample sequenced in a study of blood T cell repertoires in COVID-19. Measured with immunoSEQ multiplex PCR; TCRdb has only the in-frame clones, and not every one. There are some 99,000 clones in the sample; about 78% occur only once, and around 4.2% lies in the top ten. Input material: peripheral blood. These receptors were taken from a human donor in a cohort sampled during active or convalescent COVID-19.

The rearrangement links TRBV24-1 to TRBJ1-2, with unresolved D. Germline lookup yields CDR1 KGHDR and CDR2 SFDVKD. The CDR3 covers 13 residues. Between the trimmed V and J ends, which lost 8 bases and 9 bases, there was a span of 18 bases. Written as DNA, the CDR3 is TGTGCCACCACTCCGGGTCGTCCCGGTAGCTACACCTTC. Translating gives CATTPGRPGSYTF.

The chain is built from TRBV6-5 and TRBJ2-3; TRBD2 aligns across 8 bases. The V gene end was trimmed by 0 bases and the J gene end by 14 bases; junction bases not matched to a gene: 7. There are 13 residues in the CDR3. Germline V gives CDR1 MNHEY, CDR2 SVGAGI. The CDR3 is CASSYSSGSRMYF. The DNA for the CDR3 is TGTGCCAGCAGTTACTCGAGCGGGAGCCGTATGTATTTT.

The rearrangement uses TRBV3-1 (or the pseudogene TRBV3-2) and TRBJ1-6; perhaps TRBD1 as D (5 bases). Germline-derived CDR1 and CDR2 are LGHDT and YNNKEL (reference sequence). Trimming removed 4 bases from V and 5 bases from J, with 15 bases in between. The CDR3 has 16 amino acids. The CDR3 sequence: CASSLHGTEHNSPLHF. CDR3 DNA sequence: TGTGCCAGCAGCCTACACGGGACTGAACATAATTCACCCCTCCACTTT.

A few counts support this clone. The chain couples TRBV5-6 to TRBJ1-2; TRBD1 matches 7 bases. In germline, CDR1 is SGHDT, CDR2 YYEEEE. This CDR3 has 14 residues. The V gene end was trimmed by 3 bases and the J gene end by 8 bases; junction bases not matched to a gene: 10. CDR3 nucleotides: TGTGCCAGCAGCTCCCCGACAGGGACCCGAGGCTACACCTTC. Its translation is CASSSPTGTRGYTF.